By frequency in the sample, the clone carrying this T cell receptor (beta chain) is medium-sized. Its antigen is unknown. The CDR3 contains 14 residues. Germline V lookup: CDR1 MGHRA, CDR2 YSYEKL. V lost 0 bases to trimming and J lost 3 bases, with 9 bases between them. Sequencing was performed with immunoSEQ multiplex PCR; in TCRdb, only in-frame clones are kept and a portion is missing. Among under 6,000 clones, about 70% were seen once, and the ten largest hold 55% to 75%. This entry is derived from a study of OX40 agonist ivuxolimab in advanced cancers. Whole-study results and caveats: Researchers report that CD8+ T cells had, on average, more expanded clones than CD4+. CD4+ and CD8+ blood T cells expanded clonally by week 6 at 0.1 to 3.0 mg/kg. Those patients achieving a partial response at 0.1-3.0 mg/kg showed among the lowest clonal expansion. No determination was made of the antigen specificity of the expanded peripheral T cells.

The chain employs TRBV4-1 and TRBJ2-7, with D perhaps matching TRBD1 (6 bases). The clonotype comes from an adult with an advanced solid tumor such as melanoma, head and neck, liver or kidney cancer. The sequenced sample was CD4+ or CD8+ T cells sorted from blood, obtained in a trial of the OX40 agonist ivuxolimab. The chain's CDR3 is CASSQETGNYEQYF. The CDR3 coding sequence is TGCGCCAGCAGCCAAGAAACAGGGAACTACGAGCAGTACTTC.